This TCR beta chain was sequenced for a study of blood T cell repertoires in COVID-19. Study-level information: Acute and convalescent COVID-19 samples came from the United States, Italy and Spain. PBMCs, B-cell-depleted T cells, or T cells were the source of the cDNA or gDNA that made up the material.

V dropped 10 bases and J dropped 3 bases, with 19 bases sitting between them. CDR1 MGHRA and CDR2 YSYEKL come from the germline V gene. This CDR3 is 15 amino acids long. Per the original data handling: From reference gene primer amplification, estimates of nucleated cell counts were derived. The method was immunoSEQ multiplex PCR; TCRdb's version includes in-frame clones alone and lacks a portion of them. The V and J calls and clone size were taken over from that table, and D and trimming were inferred from the DNA. The sample contains approximately 250,000 clones, around four fifths of which appear only once.

The receptor was derived from a man aged 60 to 75 with acute or convalescent COVID-19. The rearrangement joins TRBV4-1 to TRBJ1-5; no clear D gene. What was sequenced was peripheral blood. The CDR3 region has the DNA TGCGCCACCAGTCACGGGGTGGCTCCCAATCAGCCCCAGCATTTT. This codes for CATSHGVAPNQPQHF.